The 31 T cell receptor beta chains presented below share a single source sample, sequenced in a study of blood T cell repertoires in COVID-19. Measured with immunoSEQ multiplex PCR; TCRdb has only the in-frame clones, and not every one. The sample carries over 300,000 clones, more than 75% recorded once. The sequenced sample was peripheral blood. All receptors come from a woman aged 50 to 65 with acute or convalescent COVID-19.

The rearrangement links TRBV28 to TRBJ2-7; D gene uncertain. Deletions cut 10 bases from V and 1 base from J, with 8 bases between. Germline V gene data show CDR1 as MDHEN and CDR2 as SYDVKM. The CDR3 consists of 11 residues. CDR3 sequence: CAITRSYEQYF. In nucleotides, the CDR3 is TGTGCCATAACCAGGTCCTACGAGCAGTACTTC. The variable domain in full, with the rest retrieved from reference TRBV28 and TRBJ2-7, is DVKVTQSSRYLVKRTGEKVFLECVQDMDHENMFWYRQDPGLGLRLIYFSYDVKMKEKGDIPEGYSVSREKKERFSLILESASTNQTSMYLCAITRSYEQYFGPGTRLTVT.

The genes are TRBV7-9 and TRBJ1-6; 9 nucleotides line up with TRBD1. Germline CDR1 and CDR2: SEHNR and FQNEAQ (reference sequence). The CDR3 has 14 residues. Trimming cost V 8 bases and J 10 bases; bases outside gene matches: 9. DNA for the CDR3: TGTGCCAGCCAACAGGGGGCACAACGCTCACCCCTCCACTTT. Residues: CASQQGAQRSPLHF.

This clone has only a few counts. CDR3 protein: CASSQAFPGQGAGNTIYF. In DNA, the CDR3 is TGCGCCAGCAGCCAAGCCTTTCCGGGACAGGGGGCTGGAAACACCATATATTTT. This chain uses TRBV4-3 with TRBJ1-3; 11 positions agree with TRBD1. CDR1 and CDR2 from the germline V gene are LGHNA and YSLEER. The CDR3 length is 18 residues. The trim removed 1 base at V and 2 bases at J, leaving 7 bases unmatched.

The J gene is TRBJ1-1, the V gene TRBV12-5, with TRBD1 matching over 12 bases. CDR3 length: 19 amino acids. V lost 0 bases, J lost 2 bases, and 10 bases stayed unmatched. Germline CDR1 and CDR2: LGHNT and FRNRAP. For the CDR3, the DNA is TGTGCTAGTGGTTTGGTACTGAGTCGGGACAGGGGGCTCAACACTGAAGCTTTCTTT. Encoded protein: CASGLVLSRDRGLNTEAFF.

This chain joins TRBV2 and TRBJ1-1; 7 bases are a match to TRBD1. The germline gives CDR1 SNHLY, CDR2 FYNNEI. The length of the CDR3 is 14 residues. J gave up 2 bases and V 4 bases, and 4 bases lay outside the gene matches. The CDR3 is CASSGQGLNTEAFF. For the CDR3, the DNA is TGTGCCAGCAGTGGACAGGGTTTAAACACTGAAGCTTTCTTT.

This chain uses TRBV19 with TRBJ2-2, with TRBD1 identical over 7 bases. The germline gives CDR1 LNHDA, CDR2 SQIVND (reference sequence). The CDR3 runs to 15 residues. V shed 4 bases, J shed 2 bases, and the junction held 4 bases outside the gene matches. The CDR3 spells CASSRDRPNTGELFF. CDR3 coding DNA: TGTGCCAGTAGTAGGGACAGACCTAACACCGGGGAGCTGTTTTTT.

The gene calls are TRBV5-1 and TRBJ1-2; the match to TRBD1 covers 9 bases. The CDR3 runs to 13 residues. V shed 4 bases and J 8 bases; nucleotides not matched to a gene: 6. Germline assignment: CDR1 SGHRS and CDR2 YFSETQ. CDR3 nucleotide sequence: TGCGCCAGCAGCCTGGACAGGGGTTGGGGCTACACCTTC. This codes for CASSLDRGWGYTF.

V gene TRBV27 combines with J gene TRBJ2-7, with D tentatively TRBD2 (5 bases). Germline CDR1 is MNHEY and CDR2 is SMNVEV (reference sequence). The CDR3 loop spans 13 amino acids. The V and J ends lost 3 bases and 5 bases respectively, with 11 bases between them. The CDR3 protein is CASSFGDADEQYF. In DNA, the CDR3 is TGTGCCAGCAGTTTCGGGGATGCGGACGAGCAGTACTTC.

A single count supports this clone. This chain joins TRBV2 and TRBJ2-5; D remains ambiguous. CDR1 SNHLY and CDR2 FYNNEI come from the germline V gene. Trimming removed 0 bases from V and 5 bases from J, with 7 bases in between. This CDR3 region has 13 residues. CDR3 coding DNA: TGTGCCAGCAGTGAAGCGAGTTATGAGACCCAGTACTTC. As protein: CASSEASYETQYF.

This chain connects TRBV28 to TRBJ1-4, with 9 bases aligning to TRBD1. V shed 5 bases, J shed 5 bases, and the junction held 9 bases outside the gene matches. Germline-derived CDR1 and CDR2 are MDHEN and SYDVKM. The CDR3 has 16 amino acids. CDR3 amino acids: CASSPTKTGGNEKLFF. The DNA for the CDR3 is TGTGCCAGCAGTCCGACTAAGACAGGGGGGAATGAAAAACTGTTTTTT.

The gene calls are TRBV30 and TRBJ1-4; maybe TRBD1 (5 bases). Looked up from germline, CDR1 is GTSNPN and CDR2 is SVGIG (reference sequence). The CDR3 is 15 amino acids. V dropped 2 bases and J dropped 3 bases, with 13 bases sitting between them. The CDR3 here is CAWSRGGSANEKLFF. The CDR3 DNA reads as TGTGCCTGGAGTCGGGGGGGGTCTGCTAATGAAAAACTGTTTTTT.

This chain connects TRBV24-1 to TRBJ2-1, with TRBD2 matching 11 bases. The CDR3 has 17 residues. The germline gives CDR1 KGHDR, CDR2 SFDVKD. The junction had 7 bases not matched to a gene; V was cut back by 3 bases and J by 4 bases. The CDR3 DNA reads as TGTGCCACCAGTGATGTTAGCGGGAGGGATGGTTACAATGAGCAGTTCTTC. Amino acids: CATSDVSGRDGYNEQFF.

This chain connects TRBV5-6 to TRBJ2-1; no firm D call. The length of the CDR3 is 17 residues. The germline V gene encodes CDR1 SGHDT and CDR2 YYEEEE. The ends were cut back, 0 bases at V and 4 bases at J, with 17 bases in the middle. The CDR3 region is CASSLDYRNPRYNEQFF. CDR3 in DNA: TGTGCCAGCAGCTTGGACTACCGGAACCCGCGGTACAATGAGCAGTTCTTC. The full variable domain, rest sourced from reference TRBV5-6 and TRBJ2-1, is DAGVTQSPTHLIKTRGQQVTLRCSPKSGHDTVSWYQQALGQGPQFIFQYYEEEERQRGNFPDRFSGHQFPNYSSELNVNALLLGDSALYLCASSLDYRNPRYNEQFFGPGTRLTVL.

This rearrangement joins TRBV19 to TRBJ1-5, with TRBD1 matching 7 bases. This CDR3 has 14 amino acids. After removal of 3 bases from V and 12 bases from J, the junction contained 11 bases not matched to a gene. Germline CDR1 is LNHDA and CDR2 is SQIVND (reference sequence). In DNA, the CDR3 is TGTGCCAGTAGTATTTCTAAGGGGGACAGACTCCAGCATTTT. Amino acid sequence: CASSISKGDRLQHF.

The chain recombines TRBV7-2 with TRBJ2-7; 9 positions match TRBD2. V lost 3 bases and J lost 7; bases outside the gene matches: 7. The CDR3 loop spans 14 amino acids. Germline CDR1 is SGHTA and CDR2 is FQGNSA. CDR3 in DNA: TGTGCCAGCAGCTTGGCGGGAGGGCCGGATGAGCAGTACTTC. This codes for CASSLAGGPDEQYF.

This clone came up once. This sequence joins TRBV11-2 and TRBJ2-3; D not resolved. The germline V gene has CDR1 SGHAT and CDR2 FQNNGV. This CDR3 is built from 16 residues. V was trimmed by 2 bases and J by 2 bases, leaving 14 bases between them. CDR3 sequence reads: CASSLMIAHDTDTQYF. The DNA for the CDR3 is TGTGCCAGCAGCTTAATGATAGCTCACGACACAGATACGCAGTATTTT.

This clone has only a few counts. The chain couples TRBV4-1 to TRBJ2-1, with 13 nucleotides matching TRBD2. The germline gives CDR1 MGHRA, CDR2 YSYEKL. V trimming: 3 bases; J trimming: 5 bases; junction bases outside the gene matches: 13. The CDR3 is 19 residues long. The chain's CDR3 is CASSQQGAGLAGDDNEQFF. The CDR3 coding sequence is TGCGCCAGCAGCCAGCAGGGGGCAGGACTAGCGGGAGACGACAATGAGCAGTTCTTC.

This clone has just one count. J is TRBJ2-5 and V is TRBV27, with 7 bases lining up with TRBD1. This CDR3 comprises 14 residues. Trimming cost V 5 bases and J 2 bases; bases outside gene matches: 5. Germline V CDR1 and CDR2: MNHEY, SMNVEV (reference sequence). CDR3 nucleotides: TGTGCCAGCAGTGACAGGGCCCCTCAAGAGACCCAGTACTTC. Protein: CASSDRAPQETQYF.

The CDR3 sequence is CASISAGVETQYF. The CDR3 nucleotides read TGTGCCAGCATTTCAGCGGGAGTTGAGACCCAGTACTTC. The chain joins TRBV25-1 to TRBJ2-5; TRBD2 matches at 8 bases. With V trimmed by 7 bases and J by 5 bases, 6 bases remained unmatched. Germline V gene lookup returns CDR1 MGHDK and CDR2 SYGVNS. The CDR3 is 13 amino acids.

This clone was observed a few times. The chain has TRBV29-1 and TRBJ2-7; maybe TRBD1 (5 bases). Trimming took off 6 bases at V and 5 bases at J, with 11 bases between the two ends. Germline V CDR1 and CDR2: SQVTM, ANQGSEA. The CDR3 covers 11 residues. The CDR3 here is CSVRTGDEQYF. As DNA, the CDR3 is TGCAGCGTCCGAACAGGAGACGAGCAGTACTTC.

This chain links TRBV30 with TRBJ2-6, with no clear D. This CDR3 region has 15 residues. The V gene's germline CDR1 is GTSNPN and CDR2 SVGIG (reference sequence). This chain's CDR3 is CSGVFLGSGANVLTF. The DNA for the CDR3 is TGTTCTGGAGTGTTCCTAGGCTCTGGGGCCAACGTCCTGACTTTC.

The CDR3 reads CASSPPTSGYNEKLFF. For the CDR3, the DNA is TGTGCCAGCAGCCCCCCGACGTCAGGTTATAATGAAAAACTGTTTTTT. The V and J genes are TRBV28 and TRBJ1-4, with D hard to call. The CDR3 consists of 16 residues. Trimming shortened V by 6 bases and J by 4 bases, and 18 bases separated the two germline ends. Germline V gene sequence: CDR1 MDHEN, CDR2 SYDVKM.

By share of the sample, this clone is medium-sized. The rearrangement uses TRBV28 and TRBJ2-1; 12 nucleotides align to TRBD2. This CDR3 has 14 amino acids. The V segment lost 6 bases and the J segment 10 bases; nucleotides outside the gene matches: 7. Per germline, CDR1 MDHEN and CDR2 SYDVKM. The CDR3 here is CASSRTSGTAEQFF. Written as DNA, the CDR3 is TGTGCCAGCAGCCGGACTAGCGGGACGGCGGAGCAGTTCTTC.

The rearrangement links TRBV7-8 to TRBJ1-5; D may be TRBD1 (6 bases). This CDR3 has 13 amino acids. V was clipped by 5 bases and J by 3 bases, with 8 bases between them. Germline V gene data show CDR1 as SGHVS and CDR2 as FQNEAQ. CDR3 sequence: CASSRDTNQPQHF. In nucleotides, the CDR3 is TGTGCCAGCAGCCGGGACACCAATCAGCCCCAGCATTTT.

The CDR3 sequence is CAISDWAGVSYNEQFF. DNA of the CDR3: TGTGCCATCAGTGACTGGGCGGGAGTCTCCTACAATGAGCAGTTCTTC. The V gene is TRBV10-3, the J gene TRBJ2-1, with 7 bases aligning to TRBD2. This CDR3 has 16 residues. The V gene's germline CDR1 is ENHRY and CDR2 SYGVKD. V shed 3 bases and J 0 bases; nucleotides not matched to a gene: 5.

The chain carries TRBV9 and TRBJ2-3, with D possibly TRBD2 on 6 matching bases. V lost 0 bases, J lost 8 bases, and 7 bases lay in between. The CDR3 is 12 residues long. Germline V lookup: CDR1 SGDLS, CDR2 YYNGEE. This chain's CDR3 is CASSVEGGTQYF. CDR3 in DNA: TGTGCCAGCAGCGTAGAGGGAGGTACGCAGTATTTT.

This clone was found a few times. Written as DNA, the CDR3 is TGTGCCAGCAGCTTAGTTGTGGCATCGACTAGCTGGGGCACCGATGAGCAGTTCTTC. It codes for CASSLVVASTSWGTDEQFF. V gene TRBV7-2 combines with J gene TRBJ2-1; 7 nucleotides align to TRBD2. The CDR3 runs 19 residues. CDR1 and CDR2 from the germline V gene are SGHTA and FQGNSA. V dropped 1 base and J dropped 8; count of bases not matched to a gene: 20.

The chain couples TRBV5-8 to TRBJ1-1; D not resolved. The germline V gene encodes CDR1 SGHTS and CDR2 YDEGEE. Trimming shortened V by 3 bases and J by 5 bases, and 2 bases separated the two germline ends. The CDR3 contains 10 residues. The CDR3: CASSSTEAFF. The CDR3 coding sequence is TGTGCCAGCAGCTCTACTGAAGCTTTCTTT.

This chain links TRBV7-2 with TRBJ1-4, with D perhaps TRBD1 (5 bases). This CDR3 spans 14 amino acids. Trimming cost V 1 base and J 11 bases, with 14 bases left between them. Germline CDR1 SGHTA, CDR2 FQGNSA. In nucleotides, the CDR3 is TGTGCCAGCAGCTTAGGGGGGGTGGAGGGCAAACTGTTTTTT. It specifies CASSLGGVEGKLFF.

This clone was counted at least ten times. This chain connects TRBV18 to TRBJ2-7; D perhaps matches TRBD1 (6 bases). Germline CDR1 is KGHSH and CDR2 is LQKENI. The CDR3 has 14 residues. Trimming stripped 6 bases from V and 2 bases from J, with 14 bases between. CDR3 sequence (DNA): TGTGCCAGCTCTCTACGACAGGCCGCCTACGAGCAGTACTTC. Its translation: CASSLRQAAYEQYF. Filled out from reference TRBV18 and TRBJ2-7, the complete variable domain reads NAGVMQNPRHLVRRRGQEARLRCSPMKGHSHVYWYRQLPEEGLKFMVYLQKENIIDESGMPKERFSAEFPKEGPSILRIQQVVRGDSAAYFCASSLRQAAYEQYFGPGTRLTVT.

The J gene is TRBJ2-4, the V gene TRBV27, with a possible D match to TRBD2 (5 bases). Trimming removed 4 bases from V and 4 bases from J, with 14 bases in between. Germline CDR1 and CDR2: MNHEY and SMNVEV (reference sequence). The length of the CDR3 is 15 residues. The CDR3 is CASSSRGRRKNIQYF. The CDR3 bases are TGTGCCAGCAGTTCTCGCGGAAGGAGGAAAAACATTCAGTACTTC.